This TCR beta chain was identified during a study of cytomegalovirus exposure and HLA in healthy donors. Amplification used 60 Vbeta primers and 13 Jbeta primers. TCRdb's copy holds only in-frame clones and misses some; the assay was immunoSEQ multiplex PCR. The table shows about 77,000 clones, with around 79% occurring only once. The CDR3 runs to 13 residues. Germline V gene sequence: CDR1 GTSNPN, CDR2 SVGIG (reference sequence). V was pared by 0 bases and J by 4 bases, with 7 bases between. The clonotype comes from a man between 40 and 49 years old in good health and CMV-seronegative. The sample consisted of PBMCs. This chain connects TRBV30 to TRBJ1-3; D is ambiguous. The CDR3 loop reads CAWSVHSGNTIYF. The CDR3 DNA sequence: TGTGCCTGGAGTGTACATTCCGGAAACACCATATATTTT.